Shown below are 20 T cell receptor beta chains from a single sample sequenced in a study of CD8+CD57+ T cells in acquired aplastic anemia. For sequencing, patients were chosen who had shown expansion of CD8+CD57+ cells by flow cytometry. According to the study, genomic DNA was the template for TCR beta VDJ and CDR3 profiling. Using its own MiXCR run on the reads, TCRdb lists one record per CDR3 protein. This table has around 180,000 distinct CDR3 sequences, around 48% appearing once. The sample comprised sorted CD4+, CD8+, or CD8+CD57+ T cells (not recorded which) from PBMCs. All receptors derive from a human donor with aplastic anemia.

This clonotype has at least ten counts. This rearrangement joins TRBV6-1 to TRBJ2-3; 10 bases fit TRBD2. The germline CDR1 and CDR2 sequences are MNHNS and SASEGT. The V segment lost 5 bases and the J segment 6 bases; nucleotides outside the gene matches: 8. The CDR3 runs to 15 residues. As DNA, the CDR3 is TGTGCCAGCAGTCCGACTAGCGGGCAATCCGATACGCAGTATTTT. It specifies CASSPTSGQSDTQYF.

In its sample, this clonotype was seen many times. The CDR3 DNA sequence: TGTGCCAGCACTTTTTTAACAGGGAACACTGAAGCTTTCTTT. It yields the protein CASTFLTGNTEAFF. The chain has TRBV6-2 or TRBV6-3 and TRBJ1-1; D perhaps matches TRBD1 (5 bases). With 7 bases removed from V and 1 base from J, the gap between germline ends came to 13 bases. The CDR3 spans 14 residues. Per the germline V gene, CDR1 is MNHEY and CDR2 is SVGEGT.

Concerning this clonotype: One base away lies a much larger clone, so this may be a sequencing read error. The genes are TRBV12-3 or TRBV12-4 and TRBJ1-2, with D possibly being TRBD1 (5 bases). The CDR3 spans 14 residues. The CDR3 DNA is TGTGCCGGCAGTCACAGGTCTTCGAGCTATGGCTACACCTTC. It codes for CAGSHRSSSYGYTF.

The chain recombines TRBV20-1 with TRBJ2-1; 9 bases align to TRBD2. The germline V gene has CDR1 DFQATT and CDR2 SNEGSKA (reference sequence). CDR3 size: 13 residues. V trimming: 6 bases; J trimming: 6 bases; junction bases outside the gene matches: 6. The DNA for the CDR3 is TGCAGTGCCGACAGCGGGAGGCTCAATGAGCAGTTCTTC. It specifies CSADSGRLNEQFF.

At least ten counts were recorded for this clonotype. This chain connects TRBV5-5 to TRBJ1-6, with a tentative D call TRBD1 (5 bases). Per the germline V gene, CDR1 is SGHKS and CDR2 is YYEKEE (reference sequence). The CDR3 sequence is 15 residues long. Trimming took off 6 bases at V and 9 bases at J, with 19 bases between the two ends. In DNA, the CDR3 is TGTGCCAGCAACGCCCTACAGGCGGTTGGTTCACCCCTCCACTTT. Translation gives CASNALQAVGSPLHF.

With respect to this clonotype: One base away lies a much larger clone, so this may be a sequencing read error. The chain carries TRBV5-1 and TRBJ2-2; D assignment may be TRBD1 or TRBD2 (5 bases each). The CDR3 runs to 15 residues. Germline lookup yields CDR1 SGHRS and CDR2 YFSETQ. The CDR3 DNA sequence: TGCGCCAGCAGCTGGGGACCTTCGAACGCCGGGGAGCTGTTTTTT. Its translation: CASSWGPSNAGELFF.

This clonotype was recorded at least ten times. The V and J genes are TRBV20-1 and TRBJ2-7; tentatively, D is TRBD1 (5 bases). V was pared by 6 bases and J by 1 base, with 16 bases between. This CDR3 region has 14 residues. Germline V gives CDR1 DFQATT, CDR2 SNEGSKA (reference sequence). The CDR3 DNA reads TGCAGTGCCGTTCTCTCTTCAGGGTCCTACGAGCAGTACTTC. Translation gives CSAVLSSGSYEQYF.

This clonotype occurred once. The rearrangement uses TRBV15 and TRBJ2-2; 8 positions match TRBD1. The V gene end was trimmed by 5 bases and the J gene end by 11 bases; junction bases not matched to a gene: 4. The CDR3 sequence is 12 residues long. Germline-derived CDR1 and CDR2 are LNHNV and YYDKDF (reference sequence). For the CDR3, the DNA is TGTGCCACCAGCCCGGACAGGGCTGAGCTGTTTTTT. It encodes CATSPDRAELFF.

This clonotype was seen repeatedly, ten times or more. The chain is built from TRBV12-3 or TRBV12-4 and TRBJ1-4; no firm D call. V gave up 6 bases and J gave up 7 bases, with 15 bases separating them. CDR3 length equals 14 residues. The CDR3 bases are TGTGCCAGCAGCTTAACGGCGGGCGGTGAAAAACTGTTTTTT. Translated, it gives CASSLTAGGEKLFF.

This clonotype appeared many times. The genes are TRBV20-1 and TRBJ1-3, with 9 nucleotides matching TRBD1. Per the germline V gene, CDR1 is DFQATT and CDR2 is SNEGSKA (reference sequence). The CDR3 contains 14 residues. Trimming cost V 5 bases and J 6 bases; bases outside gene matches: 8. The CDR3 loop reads CSAYRDRVANTIYF. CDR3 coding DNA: TGCAGTGCTTACCGGGACAGGGTAGCAAACACCATATATTTT.

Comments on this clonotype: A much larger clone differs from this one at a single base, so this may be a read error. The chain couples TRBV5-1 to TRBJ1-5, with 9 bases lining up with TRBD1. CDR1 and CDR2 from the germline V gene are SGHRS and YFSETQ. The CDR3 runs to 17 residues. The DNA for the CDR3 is TGCGCCAGCAGCCCCGGGACAGGGCTTACTAGCAATCAGCCCCAGCAGTTT. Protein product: CASSPGTGLTSNQPQQF.

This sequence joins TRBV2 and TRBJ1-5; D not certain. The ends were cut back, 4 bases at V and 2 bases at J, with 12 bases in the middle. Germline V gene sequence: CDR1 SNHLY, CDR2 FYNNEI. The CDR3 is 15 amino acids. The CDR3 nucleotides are TGTGCCAGCAGTGTCCAGGTACCCGGCAATCAGCCCCAGCATTTT. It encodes CASSVQVPGNQPQHF. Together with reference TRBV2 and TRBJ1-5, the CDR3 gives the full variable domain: EPEVTQTPSHQVTQMGQEVILRCVPISNHLYFYWYRQILGQKVEFLVSFYNNEISEKSEIFDDQFSVERPDGSNFTLKIRSTKLEDSAMYFCASSVQVPGNQPQHFGDGTRLSIL.

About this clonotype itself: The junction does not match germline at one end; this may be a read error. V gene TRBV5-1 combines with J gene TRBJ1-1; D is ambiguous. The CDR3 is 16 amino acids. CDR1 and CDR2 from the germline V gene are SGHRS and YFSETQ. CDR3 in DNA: TGCGCCAGCAGCCCGAAGCAGGACTCCCTTGTCACTGAGGCTTTCTTT. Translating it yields CASSPKQDSLVTEAFF.

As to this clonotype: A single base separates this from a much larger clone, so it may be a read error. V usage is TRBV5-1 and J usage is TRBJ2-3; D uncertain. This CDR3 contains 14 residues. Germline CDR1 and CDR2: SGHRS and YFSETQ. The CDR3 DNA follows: TGCGCCAACAGCTCGATGACTAGCACAGATACGCAGTATTTT. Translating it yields CANSSMTSTDTQYF.

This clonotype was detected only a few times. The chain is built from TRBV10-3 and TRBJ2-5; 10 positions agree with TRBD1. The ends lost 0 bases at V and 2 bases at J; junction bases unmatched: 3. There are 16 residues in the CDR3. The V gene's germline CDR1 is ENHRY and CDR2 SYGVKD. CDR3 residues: CAISESTGGGQETQYF. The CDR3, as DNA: TGTGCCATCAGTGAGTCGACAGGGGGCGGTCAAGAGACCCAGTACTTC.

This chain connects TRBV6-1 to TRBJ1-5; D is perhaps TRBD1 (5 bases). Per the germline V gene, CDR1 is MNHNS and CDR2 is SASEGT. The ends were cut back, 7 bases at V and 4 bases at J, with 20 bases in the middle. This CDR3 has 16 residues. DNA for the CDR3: TGTGCCAGCACCAGGATGGGGGGGGATCTGAATCAGCCCCAGCATTTT. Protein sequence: CASTRMGGDLNQPQHF.

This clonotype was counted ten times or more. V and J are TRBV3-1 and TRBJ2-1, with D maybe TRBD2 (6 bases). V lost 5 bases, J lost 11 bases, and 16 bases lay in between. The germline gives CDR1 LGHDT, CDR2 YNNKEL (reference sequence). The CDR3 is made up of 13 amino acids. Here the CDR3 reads CASSEANGGKQFF. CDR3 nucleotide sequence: TGTGCCAGCAGCGAAGCAAACGGGGGAAAGCAGTTCTTC.

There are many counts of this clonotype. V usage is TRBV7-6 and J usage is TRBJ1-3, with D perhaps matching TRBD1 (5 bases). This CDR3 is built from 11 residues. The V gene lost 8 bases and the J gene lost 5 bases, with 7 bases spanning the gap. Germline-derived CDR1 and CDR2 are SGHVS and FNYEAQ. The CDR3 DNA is TGTGCCAGCGGGGGTCGAAACACCATATATTTT. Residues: CASGGRNTIYF. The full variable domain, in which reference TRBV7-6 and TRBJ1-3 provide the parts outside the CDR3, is GAGVSQSPRYKVTKRGQDVALRCDPISGHVSLYWYRQALGQGPEFLTYFNYEAQQDKSGLPNDRFSAERPEGSISTLTIQRTEQRDSAMYRCASGGRNTIYFGEGSWLTVV.

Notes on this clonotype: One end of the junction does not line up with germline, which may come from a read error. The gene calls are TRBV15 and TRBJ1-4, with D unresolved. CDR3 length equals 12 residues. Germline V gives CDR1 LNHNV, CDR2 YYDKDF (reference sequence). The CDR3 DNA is TGTGCCACCAGCGAAGGGCATGAAAAACTGGTTTTT. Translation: CATSEGHEKLVF.

The CDR3, as DNA: TGTGCCAGCAGTCAAGGGACAGGGGGCGAACGCTTCGGCTACACCTTC. The encoded protein is CASSQGTGGERFGYTF. This sequence joins TRBV2 and TRBJ1-2; 12 nucleotides line up with TRBD1. The CDR3 contains 16 residues. The V and J ends lost 5 bases and 8 bases, in that order; junction bases with no gene match: 12. Germline CDR1 reads SNHLY; CDR2 reads FYNNEI.